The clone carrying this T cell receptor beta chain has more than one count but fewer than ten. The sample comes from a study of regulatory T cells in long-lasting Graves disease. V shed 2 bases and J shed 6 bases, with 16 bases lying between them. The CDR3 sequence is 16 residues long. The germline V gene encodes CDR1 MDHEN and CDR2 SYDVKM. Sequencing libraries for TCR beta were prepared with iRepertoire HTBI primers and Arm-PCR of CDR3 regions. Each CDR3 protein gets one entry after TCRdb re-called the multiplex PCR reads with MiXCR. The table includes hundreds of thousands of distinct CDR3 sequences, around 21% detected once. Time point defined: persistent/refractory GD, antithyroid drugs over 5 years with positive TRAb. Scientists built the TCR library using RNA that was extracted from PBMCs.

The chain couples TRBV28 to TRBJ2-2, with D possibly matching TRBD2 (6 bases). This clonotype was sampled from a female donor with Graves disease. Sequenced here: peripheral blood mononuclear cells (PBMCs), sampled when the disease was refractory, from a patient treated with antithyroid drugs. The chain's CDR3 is CASSLGLPQGPGELFF. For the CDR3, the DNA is TGTGCCAGCAGTTTAGGACTACCGCAGGGACCCGGGGAGCTGTTTTTT. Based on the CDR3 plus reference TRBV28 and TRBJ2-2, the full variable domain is DVKVTQSSRYLVKRTGEKVFLECVQDMDHENMFWYRQDPGLGLRLIYFSYDVKMKEKGDIPEGYSVSREKKERFSLILESASTNQTSMYLCASSLGLPQGPGELFFGEGSRLTVL.